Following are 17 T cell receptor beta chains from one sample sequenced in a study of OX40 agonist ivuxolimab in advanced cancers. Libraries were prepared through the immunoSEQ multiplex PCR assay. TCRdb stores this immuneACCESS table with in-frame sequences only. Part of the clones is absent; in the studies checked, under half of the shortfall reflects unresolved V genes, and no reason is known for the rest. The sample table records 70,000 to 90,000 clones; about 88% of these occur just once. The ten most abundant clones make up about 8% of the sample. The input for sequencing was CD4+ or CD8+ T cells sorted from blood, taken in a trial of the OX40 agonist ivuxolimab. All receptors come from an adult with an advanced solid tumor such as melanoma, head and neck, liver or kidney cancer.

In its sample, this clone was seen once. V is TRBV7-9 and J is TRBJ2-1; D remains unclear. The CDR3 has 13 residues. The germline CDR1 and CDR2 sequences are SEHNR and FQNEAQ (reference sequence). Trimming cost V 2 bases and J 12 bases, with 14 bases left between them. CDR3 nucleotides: TGTGCCAGCAGCTTAACTGCCGCCCCGGGGCAGTTCTTC. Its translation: CASSLTAAPGQFF.

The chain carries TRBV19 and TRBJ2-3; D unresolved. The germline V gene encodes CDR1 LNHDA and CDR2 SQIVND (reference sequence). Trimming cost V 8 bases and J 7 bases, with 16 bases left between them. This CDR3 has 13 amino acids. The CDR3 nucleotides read TGTGCCAGTTCGTTTTCAAGACGGAATACGCAGTATTTT. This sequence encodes CASSFSRRNTQYF.

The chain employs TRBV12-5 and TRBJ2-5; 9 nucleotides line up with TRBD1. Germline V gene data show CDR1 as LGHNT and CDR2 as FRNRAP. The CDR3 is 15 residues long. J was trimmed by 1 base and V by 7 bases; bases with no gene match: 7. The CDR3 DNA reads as TGTGCTAGTGCCCCACCGACAGGGGGCCAAGAGACCCAGTACTTC. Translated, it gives CASAPPTGGQETQYF.

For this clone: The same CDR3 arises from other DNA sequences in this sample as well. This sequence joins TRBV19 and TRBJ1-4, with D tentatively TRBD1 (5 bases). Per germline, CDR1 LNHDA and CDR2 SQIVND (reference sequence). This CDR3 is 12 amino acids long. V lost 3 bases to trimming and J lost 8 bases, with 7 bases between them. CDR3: CASSIRDEKLFF. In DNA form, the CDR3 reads TGTGCCAGTAGTATCAGGGACGAAAAACTGTTTTTT.

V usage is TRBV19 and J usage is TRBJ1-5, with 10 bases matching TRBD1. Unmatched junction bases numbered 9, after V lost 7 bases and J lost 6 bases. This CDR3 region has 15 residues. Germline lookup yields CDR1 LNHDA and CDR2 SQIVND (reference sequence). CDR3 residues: CASTSTGQGIQPQHF. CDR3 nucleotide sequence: TGTGCCAGTACTTCGACGGGACAGGGGATTCAGCCCCAGCATTTT.

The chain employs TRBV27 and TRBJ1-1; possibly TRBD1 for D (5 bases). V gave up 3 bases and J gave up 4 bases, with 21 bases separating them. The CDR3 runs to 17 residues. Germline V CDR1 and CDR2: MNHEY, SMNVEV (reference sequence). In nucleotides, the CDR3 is TGTGCCAGCAGTTTCTTCGGGAGCGGGGGATTTGTCACTGAAGCTTTCTTT. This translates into CASSFFGSGGFVTEAFF.

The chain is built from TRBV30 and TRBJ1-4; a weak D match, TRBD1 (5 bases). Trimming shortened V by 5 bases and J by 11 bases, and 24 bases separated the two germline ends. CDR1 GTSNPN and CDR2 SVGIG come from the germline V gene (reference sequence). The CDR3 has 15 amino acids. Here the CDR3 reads CAWGGRGAVFSKLFF. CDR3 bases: TGTGCCTGGGGGGGAAGGGGCGCCGTCTTTTCGAAACTGTTTTTT.

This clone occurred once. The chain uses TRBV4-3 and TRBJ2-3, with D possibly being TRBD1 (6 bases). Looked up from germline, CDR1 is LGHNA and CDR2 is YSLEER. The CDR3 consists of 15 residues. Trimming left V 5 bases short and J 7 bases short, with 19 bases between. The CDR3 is CASSFGAGAAYTQYF. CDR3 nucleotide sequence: TGCGCCAGCAGCTTTGGAGCAGGGGCCGCGTATACGCAGTATTTT.

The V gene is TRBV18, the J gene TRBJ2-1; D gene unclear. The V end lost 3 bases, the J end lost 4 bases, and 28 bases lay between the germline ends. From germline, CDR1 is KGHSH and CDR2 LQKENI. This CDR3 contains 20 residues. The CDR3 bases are TGTGCCAGCTCACCCACAAAGCCAGGAGTTTCTTTGAAGTTGTACAATGAGCAGTTCTTC. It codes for CASSPTKPGVSLKLYNEQFF.

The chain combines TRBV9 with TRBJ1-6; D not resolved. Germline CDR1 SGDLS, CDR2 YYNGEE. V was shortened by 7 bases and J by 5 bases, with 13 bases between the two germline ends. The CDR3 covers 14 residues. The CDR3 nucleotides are TGTGCCAGCGGTACCGGGATCCATAATTCACCCCTCCACTTT. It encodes CASGTGIHNSPLHF.

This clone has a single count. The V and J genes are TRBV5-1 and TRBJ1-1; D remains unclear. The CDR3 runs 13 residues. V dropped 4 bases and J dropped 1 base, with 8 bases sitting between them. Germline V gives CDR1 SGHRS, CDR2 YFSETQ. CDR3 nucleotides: TGCGCCAGCAGCCTCCAGAAGAACACTGAAGCTTTCTTT. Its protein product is CASSLQKNTEAFF.

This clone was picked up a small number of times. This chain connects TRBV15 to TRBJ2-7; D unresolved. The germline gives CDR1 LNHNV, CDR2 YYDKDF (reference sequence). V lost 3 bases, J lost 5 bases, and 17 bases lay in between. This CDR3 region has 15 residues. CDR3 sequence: CATSSRGDLWDEQYF. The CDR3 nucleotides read TGTGCCACCAGCAGCCGAGGAGACTTATGGGACGAGCAGTACTTC.

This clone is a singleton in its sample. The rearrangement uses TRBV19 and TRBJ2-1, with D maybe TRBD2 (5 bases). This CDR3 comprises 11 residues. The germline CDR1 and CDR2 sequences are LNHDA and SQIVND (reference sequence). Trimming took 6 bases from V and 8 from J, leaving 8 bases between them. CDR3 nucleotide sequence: TGTGCCAGTAGGGCGGGCCATGAGCAGTTCTTC. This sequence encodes CASRAGHEQFF.

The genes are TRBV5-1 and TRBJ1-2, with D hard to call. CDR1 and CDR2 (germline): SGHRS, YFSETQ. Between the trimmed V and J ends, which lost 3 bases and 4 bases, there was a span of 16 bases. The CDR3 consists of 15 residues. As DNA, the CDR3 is TGCGCCAGCAGCTCGCGTCTGGGCCCCGTCTATGGCTACACCTTC. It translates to CASSSRLGPVYGYTF.

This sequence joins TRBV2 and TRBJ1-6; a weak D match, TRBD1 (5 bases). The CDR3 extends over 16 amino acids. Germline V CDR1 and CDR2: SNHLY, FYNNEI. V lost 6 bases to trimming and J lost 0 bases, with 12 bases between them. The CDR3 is CASRRDASSYNSPLHF. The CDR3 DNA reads TGTGCCAGCAGGAGGGACGCGAGCTCCTATAATTCACCCCTCCACTTT.

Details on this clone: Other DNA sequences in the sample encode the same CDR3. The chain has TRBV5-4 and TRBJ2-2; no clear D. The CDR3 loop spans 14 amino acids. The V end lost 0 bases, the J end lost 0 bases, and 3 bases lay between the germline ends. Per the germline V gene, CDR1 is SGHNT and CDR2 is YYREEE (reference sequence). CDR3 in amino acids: CASSLAPNTGELFF. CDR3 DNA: TGTGCCAGCAGCTTGGCGCCGAACACCGGGGAGCTGTTTTTT.

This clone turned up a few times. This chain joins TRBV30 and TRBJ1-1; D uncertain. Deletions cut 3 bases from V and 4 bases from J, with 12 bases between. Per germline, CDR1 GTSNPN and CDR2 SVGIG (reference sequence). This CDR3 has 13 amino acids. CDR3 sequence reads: CAWRGLGSTEAFF. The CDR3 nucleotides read TGTGCCTGGAGGGGCTTAGGGAGCACTGAAGCTTTCTTT.